This record concerns one TCR beta chain sequence. Its specificity is unknown. This sample was taken from a study of CD8 T cells in ankylosing spondylitis. Whole-study results and caveats: Characteristic of ankylosing spondylitis blood, it appeared, was a TCR beta motif comprising eight highly homologous variants. Some motif variants had been reported before (in reactive arthritis synovial fluid and blood).

Quantitative 5'-RACE with molecular barcodes was used to make the TCR beta libraries. TCRdb recomputed calls from the 5' RACE reads with MiXCR, one row per CDR3 protein. The profile shows 150,000 or so distinct CDR3 sequences, around a third of them singletons. Sequenced: synovial fluid, either unsorted or a sorted T cell fraction (not recorded which). The clonotype originates from a male donor with ankylosing spondylitis.

The CDR3 coding sequence is TGCAGCGTTCAGGGGGGGCATCTATTTGGCACTGAAGCTTTCTTT. Translated, it gives CSVQGGHLFGTEAFF. The genes are TRBV29-1 and TRBJ1-1; 7 positions agree with TRBD1. CDR1 is SQVTM, CDR2 ANQGSEA, per germline. Losses at the gene ends were 5 bases for V and 4 bases for J; bases not matched to a gene: 13. The CDR3 has 15 amino acids.